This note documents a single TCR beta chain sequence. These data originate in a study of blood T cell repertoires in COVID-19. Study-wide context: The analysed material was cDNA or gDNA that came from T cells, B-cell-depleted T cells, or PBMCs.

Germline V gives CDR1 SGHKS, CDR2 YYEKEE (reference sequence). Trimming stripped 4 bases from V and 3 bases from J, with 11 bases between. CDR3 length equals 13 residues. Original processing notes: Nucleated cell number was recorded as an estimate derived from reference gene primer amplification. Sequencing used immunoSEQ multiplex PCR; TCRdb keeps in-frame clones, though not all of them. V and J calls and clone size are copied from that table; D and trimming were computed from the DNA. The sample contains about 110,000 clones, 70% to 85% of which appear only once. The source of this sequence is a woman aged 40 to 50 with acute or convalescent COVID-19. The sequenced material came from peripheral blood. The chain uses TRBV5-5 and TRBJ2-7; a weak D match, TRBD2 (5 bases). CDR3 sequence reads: CASSAERDYEQYF. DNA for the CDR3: TGTGCCAGCAGCGCGGAACGGGACTACGAGCAGTACTTC.